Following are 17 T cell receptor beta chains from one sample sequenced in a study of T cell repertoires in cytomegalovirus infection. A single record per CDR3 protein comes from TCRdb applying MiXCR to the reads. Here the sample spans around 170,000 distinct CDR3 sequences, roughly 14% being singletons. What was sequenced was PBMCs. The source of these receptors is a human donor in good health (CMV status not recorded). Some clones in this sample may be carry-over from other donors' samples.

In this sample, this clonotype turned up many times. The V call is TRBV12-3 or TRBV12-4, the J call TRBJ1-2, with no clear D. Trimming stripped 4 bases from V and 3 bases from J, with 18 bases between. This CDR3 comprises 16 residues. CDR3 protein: CASSYANSLRDYGYTF. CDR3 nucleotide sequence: TGTGCCAGCAGTTACGCTAACTCCCTCCGGGACTATGGCTACACCTTC.

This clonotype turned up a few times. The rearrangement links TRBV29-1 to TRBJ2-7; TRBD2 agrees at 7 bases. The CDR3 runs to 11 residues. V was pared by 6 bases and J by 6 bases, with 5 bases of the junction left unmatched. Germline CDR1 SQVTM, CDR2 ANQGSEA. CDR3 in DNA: TGCAGCGTGACACTAGCGAGCGAGCAGTACTTC. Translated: CSVTLASEQYF.

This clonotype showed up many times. The DNA of the CDR3 is TGTGCCAGCACGAAAGTGCAGGGTTACGAAAAACTGTTTTTT. It is translated as CASTKVQGYEKLFF. The rearrangement joins TRBV19 to TRBJ1-4; TRBD1 might be the D (5 bases). The CDR3 extends over 14 amino acids. Germline V gene lookup returns CDR1 LNHDA and CDR2 SQIVND (reference sequence). Trimming pared 9 bases from V and 8 bases from J, leaving 19 bases between.

CDR3 sequence reads: CASSLQVGYGYTF. Here the CDR3 DNA reads TGTGCCAGCAGTCTACAGGTGGGCTATGGCTACACCTTC. The chain recombines TRBV14 with TRBJ1-2, with a tentative D call TRBD1 (5 bases). The V gene lost 6 bases and the J gene lost 4 bases, with 12 bases spanning the gap. CDR3 length: 13 residues. Germline assignment: CDR1 SGHDN and CDR2 FVKESK.

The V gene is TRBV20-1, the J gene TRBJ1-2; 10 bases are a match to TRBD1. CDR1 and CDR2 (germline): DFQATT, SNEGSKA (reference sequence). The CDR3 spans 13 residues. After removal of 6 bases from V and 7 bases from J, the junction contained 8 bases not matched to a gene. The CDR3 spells CSAPTGTGAGYTF. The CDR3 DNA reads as TGCAGTGCCCCGACCGGGACAGGGGCTGGCTACACCTTC.

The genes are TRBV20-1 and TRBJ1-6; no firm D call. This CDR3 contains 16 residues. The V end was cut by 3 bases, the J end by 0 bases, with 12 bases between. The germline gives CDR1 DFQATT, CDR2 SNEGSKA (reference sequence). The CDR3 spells CSASFPARSYNSPLHF. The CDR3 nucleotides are TGCAGTGCTAGTTTCCCGGCCCGCTCCTATAATTCACCCCTCCACTTT.

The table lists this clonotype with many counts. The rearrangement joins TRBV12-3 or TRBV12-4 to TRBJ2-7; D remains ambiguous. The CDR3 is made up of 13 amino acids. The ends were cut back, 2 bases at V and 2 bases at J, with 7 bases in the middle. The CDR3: CASSLSPPYEQYF. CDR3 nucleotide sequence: TGTGCCAGCAGTTTAAGTCCACCCTACGAGCAGTACTTC.

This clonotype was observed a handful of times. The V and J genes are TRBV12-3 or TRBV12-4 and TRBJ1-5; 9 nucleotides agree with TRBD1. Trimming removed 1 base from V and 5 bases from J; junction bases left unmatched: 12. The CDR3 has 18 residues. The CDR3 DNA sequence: TGTGCCAGCAGTTTAGAAGGGATAGGACAGGGGCGGGATCAGCCCCAGCATTTT. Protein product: CASSLEGIGQGRDQPQHF.

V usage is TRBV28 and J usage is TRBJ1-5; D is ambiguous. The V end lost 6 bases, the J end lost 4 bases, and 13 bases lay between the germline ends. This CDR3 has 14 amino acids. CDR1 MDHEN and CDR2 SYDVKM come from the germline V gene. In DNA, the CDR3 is TGTGCCAGCAGCTCTACCCCTTTGAATCAGCCCCAGCATTTT. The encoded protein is CASSSTPLNQPQHF.

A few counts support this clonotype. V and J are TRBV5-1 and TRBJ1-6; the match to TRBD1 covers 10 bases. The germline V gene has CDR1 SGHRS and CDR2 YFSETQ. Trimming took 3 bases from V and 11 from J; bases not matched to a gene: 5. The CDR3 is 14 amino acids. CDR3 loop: CASSSDRGVAPLHF. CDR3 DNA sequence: TGCGCCAGCAGCTCGGACAGGGGGGTGGCACCCCTCCACTTT.

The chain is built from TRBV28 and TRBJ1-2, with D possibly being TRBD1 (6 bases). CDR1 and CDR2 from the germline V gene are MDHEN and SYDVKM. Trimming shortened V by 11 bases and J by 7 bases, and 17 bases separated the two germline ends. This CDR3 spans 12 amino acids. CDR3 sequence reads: CAGTTGAGGYTF. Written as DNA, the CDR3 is TGTGCCGGTACGACAGGCGCGGGTGGCTACACCTTC.

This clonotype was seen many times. This chain's CDR3 is CASSTPTPRGTEAFF. The CDR3 bases are TGTGCCAGCAGTACTCCCACGCCCAGGGGCACTGAAGCTTTCTTT. This chain connects TRBV6-2 or TRBV6-3 to TRBJ1-1, with a possible D match to TRBD1 (6 bases). The V gene lost 5 bases and the J gene lost 4 bases, with 17 bases spanning the gap. Germline V gives CDR1 MNHEY, CDR2 SVGEGT. The CDR3 spans 15 residues.

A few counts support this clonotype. The CDR3 protein is CSVGQVGEQYF. For the CDR3, the DNA is TGCAGCGTCGGACAAGTTGGCGAGCAGTACTTC. The V and J genes are TRBV29-1 and TRBJ2-7, with D possibly matching TRBD1 (5 bases). Germline CDR1 SQVTM, CDR2 ANQGSEA. CDR3 length equals 11 residues. Trimming pared 6 bases from V and 6 bases from J, leaving 12 bases between.

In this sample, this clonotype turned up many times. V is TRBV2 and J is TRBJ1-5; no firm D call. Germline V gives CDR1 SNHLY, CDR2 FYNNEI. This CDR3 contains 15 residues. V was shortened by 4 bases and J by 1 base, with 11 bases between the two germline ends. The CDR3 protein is CASSAGPKSNQPQHF. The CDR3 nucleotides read TGTGCCAGCAGTGCCGGACCAAAAAGCAATCAGCCCCAGCATTTT.

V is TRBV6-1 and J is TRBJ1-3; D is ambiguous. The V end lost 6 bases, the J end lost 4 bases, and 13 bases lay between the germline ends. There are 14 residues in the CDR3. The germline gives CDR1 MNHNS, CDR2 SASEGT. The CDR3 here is CASSEKMVGNTIYF. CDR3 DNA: TGTGCCAGCAGCGAGAAGATGGTGGGAAACACCATATATTTT.

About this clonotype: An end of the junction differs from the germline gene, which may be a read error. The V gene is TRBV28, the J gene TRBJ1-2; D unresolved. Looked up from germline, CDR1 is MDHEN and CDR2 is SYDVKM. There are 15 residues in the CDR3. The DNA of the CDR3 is TGTGCCAGCGGTTTAGCAGAGTTAGCTAACTATGGCTACACCTTC. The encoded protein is CASGLAELANYGYTF.

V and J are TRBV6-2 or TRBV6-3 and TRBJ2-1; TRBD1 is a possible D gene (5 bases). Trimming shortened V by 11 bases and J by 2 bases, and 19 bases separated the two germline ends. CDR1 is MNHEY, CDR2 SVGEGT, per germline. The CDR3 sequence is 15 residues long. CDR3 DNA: TGTGCCTCCACCCAGCCAGGGCCAACCTACAATGAGCAGTTCTTC. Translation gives CASTQPGPTYNEQFF.